The source of this T cell receptor (beta chain) is a study of neurological immune-mediated disorders. Study observations and caveats: Among expanded clones, no CDR3 amino acid sequences were shared across subjects, a pattern suggesting private repertoires in all groups.

The time point is: longitudinal time-point 1 (baseline). The unsorted libraries originated from 2 million PBMCs kept at -80 C. The V and J ends lost 4 bases and 0 bases respectively, with 13 bases between them. Germline V gene data show CDR1 as SGHTA and CDR2 as FQGNSA. The CDR3 length is 15 residues. This clonotype was observed many times. As yet, its antigen is unknown. A single run covered 15-18 subjects with over 170 million TCR-beta sequences. TCRdb ran MiXCR on the 5' RACE reads and lists one entry per CDR3 protein. Of around 76,000 distinct CDR3 sequences listed, roughly 10% are singletons. The chain links TRBV7-2 to TRBJ2-7, with D tentatively TRBD1 or TRBD2 (5 bases each). Sequenced sample: PBMCs. This receptor was identified in a man aged 25-45 years in good health. The CDR3, as DNA: TGTGCCAGCAGCTCTGGGGGATACAGCTCCTACGAGCAGTACTTC. Its translation: CASSSGGYSSYEQYF.